Here is one T cell receptor (beta chain) with its context. The specificity of this receptor is unknown. There are no base qualities to consult, and no much larger clone falls within one base. Trimming removed 2 bases from V and 2 bases from J, leaving 12 bases between the germline ends. CDR1 and CDR2, per the germline V gene, are KGHSH and LQKENI. Including the terminal cysteine and phenylalanine, the CDR3 comprises 15 residues. Only the CDR3 DNA is retained, 45 bases long and in frame from the first base. According to the study, the label for this sample's treatment or condition signals: live attenuated yellow fever vaccine strain. A standard Ficoll-Paque protocol was used to isolate PBMCs from peripheral blood. Dynabeads CD4 and CD8 positive selection kits were used to isolate the CD4 and CD8 T-cell fractions. TriZol was used to extract RNA from bulk PBMCs, from CD4 and CD8 fractions, and from dextramer-positive and dextramer-negative fractions.

This sample was sequenced with an Illumina NovaSeq 6000. TCR cDNA was synthesized by 5'RACE template switching, which introduced a universal primer site and unique molecular identifiers. Priming of cDNA synthesis was performed from both the TCR alpha and TCR beta constant segments. Libraries were amplified in two PCR steps, with sample barcodes and sequencing adapters added in the second step. Sequencing of libraries was done on Illumina HiSeq 2500 (2x100 bp) or NovaSeq (2x150 bp). Regarding the original processing steps: MIGEC was used to demultiplex reads and collapse the reads into UMI consensus sequences, and MiXCR was used for V(D)J alignment. Vaccine-responding clonotypes were identified with edgeR using replicate PBMC samples, with FDR below 0.01 and a log2 fold change above 5 up to day 15 being required. Each bulk clonotype was labeled CD4 or CD8 based on which sequenced repertoire, CD4 or CD8, contained the clonotype at higher abundance. TCRdb ran its own pipeline on the public reads, namely fastp trimming at Q25 and MiXCR clone calling, and kept in-frame beta chains. Records with the same CDR3 protein are collapsed into one entry carrying the most frequent genes and DNA. The V and J calls and clone size are TCRdb's, not the authors'. Here the sample has some 200,000 distinct CDR3 sequences; approximately 11% occur a single time. The ten biggest clones cover 36% of the sample.

The data were obtained in a study of T cells after yellow fever vaccination (dated by TCRdb to between 2018 and 2020). Turning to the overall study: Libraries from fractions with low cell numbers were prepared with the SMART-Seq v4 Ultra Low Input RNA kit. To track T-cell clones before and after primary and booster YFV17D yellow fever vaccination, bulk TCR alpha and beta repertoires were sequenced longitudinally. Two healthy male donors made up the cohort, one aged 18 to 29 years and the other aged 30 to 40 years. Bulk PBMC replicates and cell subsets were isolated from blood drawn at multiple timepoints before and after both primary and secondary immunization. What the research found in general, with its limitations: After the booster, most clones that had expanded after primary vaccination were detected again (almost 97% of CD4 and around 88% of CD8), suggesting broad maintenance of memory. Compared with the primary T-cell response, the secondary T-cell response was weaker but faster, peaking on day 5 rather than day 15. Because abundant contaminating clonotypes from the bulk population could be contained in FACS-sorted repertoires, computational filtering was required. A small fraction of clonotypes appeared in both the CD4 and CD8 compartments, likely as a result of convergent recombination. Only a couple of donors were included in the study, so the extent to which the findings can be generalized is limited.

The receptor was isolated from a young man who received the YFV17D yellow fever vaccine. The rearranged chain carries TRBV18 and TRBJ1-1, with the D gene not clear enough to name. Sequences were derived from CD8+ T cells sorted from PBMCs, sampled 15 days after the yellow fever booster vaccination. The sequence in DNA is TGTGCCAGCTCACCATACACAGCACTTAACACTGAAGCTTTCTTT. Translated, it reads CASSPYTALNTEAFF.